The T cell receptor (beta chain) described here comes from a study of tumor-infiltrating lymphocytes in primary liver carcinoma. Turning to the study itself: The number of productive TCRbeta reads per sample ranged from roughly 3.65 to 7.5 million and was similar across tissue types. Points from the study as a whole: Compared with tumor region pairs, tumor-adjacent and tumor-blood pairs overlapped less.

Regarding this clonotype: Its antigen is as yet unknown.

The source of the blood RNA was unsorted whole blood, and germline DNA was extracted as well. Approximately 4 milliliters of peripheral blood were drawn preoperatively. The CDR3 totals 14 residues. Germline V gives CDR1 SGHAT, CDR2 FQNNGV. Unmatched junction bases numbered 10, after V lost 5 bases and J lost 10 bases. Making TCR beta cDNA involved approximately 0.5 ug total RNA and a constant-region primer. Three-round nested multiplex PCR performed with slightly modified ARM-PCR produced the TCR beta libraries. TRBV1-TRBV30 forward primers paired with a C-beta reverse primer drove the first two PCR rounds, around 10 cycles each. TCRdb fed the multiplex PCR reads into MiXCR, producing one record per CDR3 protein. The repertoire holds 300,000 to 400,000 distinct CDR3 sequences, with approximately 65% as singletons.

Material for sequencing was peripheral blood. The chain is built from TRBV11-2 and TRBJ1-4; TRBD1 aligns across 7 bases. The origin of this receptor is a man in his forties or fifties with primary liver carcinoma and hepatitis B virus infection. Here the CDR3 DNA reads TGTGCCAGCAGCCAGACAGGGAGGCGTGGAAAACTGTTTTTT. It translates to CASSQTGRRGKLFF.